These T cell receptor beta chains were read from a single sample in a study of cytomegalovirus exposure and HLA in healthy donors. Using immunoSEQ multiplex PCR, the repertoire was profiled, and TCRdb retains in-frame clones only, with some absent. The repertoire includes roughly 290,000 clones, 80% of them detected once, and 0.3% sits in the top ten. Sequences were obtained from PBMCs. These receptors all come from a girl aged 2-10 years in good health and CMV-seronegative. Each CDR3 is given without its conserved first and last residue. The order of the fields is V gene, CDR3 protein.

v_gene: TRBV11-2; CDR3aa: ASSGSSRDRVNYGYT
v_gene: TRBV6-5; CDR3aa: ASSLYSGGAYTQY
v_gene: TRBV15; CDR3aa: ATSRVRQGDQPQH
v_gene: TRBV7-3; CDR3aa: ASSFPGGGYNEQF
v_gene: TRBV19; CDR3aa: ASRSSRFGGRELF
v_gene: TRBV6-9; CDR3aa: ASSYSGSHYEQY
v_gene: TRBV18; CDR3aa: ASSPRQGKGEKLF
v_gene: TRBV28; CDR3aa: ASSLGGITEAF
v_gene: TRBV30; CDR3aa: AWDRDSYEQY
v_gene: TRBV7-2; CDR3aa: ASSSPSGNSYEQY
v_gene: TRBV27; CDR3aa: ASRGQGASNTGELF
v_gene: TRBV28; CDR3aa: ASSPGTRGSNQPQH
v_gene: TRBV6-5; CDR3aa: ASSRDRESYGYT
v_gene: TRBV5-6; CDR3aa: ASSFGRGGNSPLH
v_gene: TRBV6-1; CDR3aa: ASSDTGLNYGYT
v_gene: TRBV7-9; CDR3aa: SSGGELGSGANVLT
v_gene: TRBV2; CDR3aa: ASSEWGGETQY
v_gene: TRBV28; CDR3aa: ASSLTGINTEAF
v_gene: TRBV5-1; CDR3aa: ASSLQNTGELF
v_gene: TRBV7-6; CDR3aa: ASSLAEISYGYT
v_gene: TRBV13; CDR3aa: ASSLGRQGNTIY
v_gene: TRBV27; CDR3aa: ASSPVGGNQPQH
v_gene: TRBV7-2; CDR3aa: ASSLDWGEETQY
v_gene: TRBV6-5; CDR3aa: ASSYRGTGLNSPLH
v_gene: TRBV28; CDR3aa: ASSFPGQNGYT
v_gene: TRBV18; CDR3aa: ASSPQGAETQY
v_gene: TRBV4-1; CDR3aa: ASSQDSYGQSFFSGNTIY
v_gene: TRBV28; CDR3aa: ASSFLLLAGAQETQY
v_gene: TRBV27; CDR3aa: ASKSPPEVNEQF
v_gene: TRBV19; CDR3aa: ASSIDPRYNEQF
v_gene: TRBV27; CDR3aa: ASGGVGQVNYEQY
v_gene: TRBV5-8; CDR3aa: ASNQGLRAHEQY
v_gene: TRBV6-5; CDR3aa: ASSLTGGNYEQY
v_gene: TRBV21-1; CDR3aa: ASSKGTGFVSEQF
v_gene: TRBV7-9; CDR3aa: ASSLNGADYEQY
v_gene: TRBV7-9; CDR3aa: ASSITGGEKANYGYT
v_gene: TRBV15; CDR3aa: ATSRVVGTSGRALDEQY
v_gene: TRBV11-2; CDR3aa: ASSSDRGHEQF
v_gene: TRBV27; CDR3aa: ASSPGGGLLYEQY
v_gene: TRBV15; CDR3aa: ATSRDYTVADTQY
v_gene: TRBV2; CDR3aa: ASSESASGGHEQF
v_gene: TRBV10-3; CDR3aa: AISPGGTDTQY
v_gene: TRBV28; CDR3aa: ASSRLAGGLETQY
v_gene: TRBV11-2; CDR3aa: ASSLAASGTADTQY
v_gene: TRBV10-1; CDR3aa: ASSESTGWELF
v_gene: TRBV11-2; CDR3aa: ASSFRTGSNSPLH
v_gene: TRBV6-5; CDR3aa: ASRYRAGALNTEAF
v_gene: TRBV14; CDR3aa: ASSATGGTEAF